The rows below give T cell receptor beta chains drawn from one sample of a study of shared clonotypes between healthy human individuals. The repertoire was sequenced with immunoSEQ multiplex PCR; TCRdb's copy has only in-frame clones and lacks some. Of 1 million to 1.3 million clones listed, 78% are singletons. Sequenced: memory CD4+ T cells from PBMCs. Receptor source: a man between 18 and 35 years old in good health. Some clones in this sample may be carry-over from other donors' samples. Each CDR3 is given with its conserved first and last residue. The size of a clone is reported for some rows only, either as once, few or many, or as a class for expanded clones.

clone_size | j_call | v_call | cdr3_aa
NA | TRBJ2-7 | TRBV11-2 | CASSLYHYEQYF
NA | TRBJ1-1 | TRBV7-2 | CASSLQNTHSYGFEAFF
few | TRBJ1-5 | TRBV30 | CAWSVRYNQPQHF
NA | TRBJ2-3 | TRBV27 | CASSSPGTSGRRTQYF
NA | TRBJ2-7 | TRBV28 | CATLGAPAYEQYF
NA | TRBJ1-1 | TRBV27 | CASSLAGMNTEAFF
few | TRBJ1-1 | TRBV9 | CASSVGAGLADTEAFF
NA | TRBJ2-7 | TRBV7-6 | CASSLEQGRIHEQYF
NA | TRBJ2-1 | TRBV30 | CAWSLGQGVLNEQFF
few | TRBJ1-2 | TRBV23-1 | CASKYRDGYTF
NA | TRBJ2-3 | TRBV30 | CAWSVGNTDTQYF
NA | TRBJ1-5 | TRBV5-1 | CASSLGDGNQPQHF
NA | TRBJ2-7 | TRBV7-8 | CASNVGGLGTYEQYF
NA | TRBJ1-5 | TRBV28 | CASSSLGGGNQPQHF
NA | TRBJ2-5 | TRBV28 | CASSPVGRGETQYF
NA | TRBJ1-2 | TRBV28 | CASLSQGYGYTF
NA | TRBJ1-1 | TRBV4-3 | CASSQDPRETEAFF
NA | TRBJ2-7 | TRBV11-2 | CASSLTYGAGFSYEQYF
NA | TRBJ2-7 | TRBV5-6 | CASSPLGGAYEQYF
NA | TRBJ2-1 | TRBV7-2 | CASSTTLVLNEQFF
NA | TRBJ1-4 | TRBV18 | CASSPARNNEKLFF
NA | TRBJ1-5 | TRBV28 | CASRGGSLNQPQHF
NA | TRBJ2-1 | TRBV15 | CATSRRRTSGYNEQFF
NA | TRBJ2-3 | TRBV7-2 | CASSLDGVSLADTDTQYF
NA | TRBJ2-2 | TRBV7-6 | CASRVQANTGELFF
NA | TRBJ1-2 | TRBV4-1 | CASSQNRDRGYGYTF
NA | TRBJ1-2 | TRBV5-1 | CASSLGIRDRKANYGYTF
NA | TRBJ1-4 | TRBV28 | CASSLVGGRSEKLFF
NA | TRBJ2-1 | TRBV2 | CASSERWGNEQFF
NA | TRBJ2-3 | TRBV6-6 | CASSRLAPSTDTQYF
NA | TRBJ2-3 | TRBV5-4 | CASSKVGGESTDTQYF
NA | TRBJ1-2 | TRBV4-3 | CASKRQGVNYGYTF
NA | TRBJ1-2 | TRBV5-6 | CASSLPSVGYTF
NA | TRBJ1-1 | TRBV7-9 | CASSHRTGGNTEAFF
NA | TRBJ2-5 | TRBV14 | CASSQGGGETQYF
NA | TRBJ2-7 | TRBV19 | CASSPTVDSYEQYF
NA | TRBJ2-2 | TRBV7-2 | CASSRTSRAGELFF
once | TRBJ1-3 | TRBV28 | CASSRTGSIGNTIYF
NA | TRBJ1-1 | TRBV2 | CASRLTTTEAFF
NA | TRBJ2-1 | TRBV11-3 | CASSLGWMDEQFF
NA | TRBJ2-3 | TRBV5-1 | CASSPASGGPTDTQYF
NA | TRBJ2-7 | TRBV6-5 | CASSPVGYSYEQYF
many | TRBJ2-7 | TRBV5-6 | CASSPGGADYEQYF
NA | TRBJ1-4 | TRBV6-1 | CASRGRLGEKLFF
NA | TRBJ1-4 | TRBV30 | CAWSPGAGEKLFF
NA | TRBJ2-7 | TRBV9 | CASSVSSYLPQYF
NA | TRBJ2-1 | TRBV5-1 | CASSAGDSYNEQFF
once | TRBJ2-5 | TRBV11-2 | CASSLRRLAGGLSETQYF
NA | TRBJ2-1 | TRBV30 | CAWSITANEQFF
NA | TRBJ1-2 | TRBV5-6 | CASSLAQGSYGYTF
NA | TRBJ1-1 | TRBV18 | CASSPEGQGGTEAFF
NA | TRBJ2-7 | TRBV7-2 | CASSTGLAGTYEQYF
NA | TRBJ1-2 | TRBV11-1 | CASSLMSTNYGYTF